This entry concerns a single T cell receptor (beta chain). What this receptor recognizes is not known. There are no base qualities to consult, and no much larger clone falls within one base. The CDR3, from cysteine to phenylalanine, totals 14 residues. Only the CDR3 portion is preserved as DNA: 42 bases, with reading frame beginning at the first base. The germline ends are 14 bases apart after V is trimmed by 3 bases and J by 5 bases. CDR1 and CDR2 are read off the germline V gene as SNHLY and FYNNEI. These data originate in a study of blood T cell repertoires in COVID-19 (dated by TCRdb to about 2020). As for the study more broadly: Collaborator samples came from the United States, Italy and Spain and covered acute and convalescent phases of COVID-19. Deeply sampled blood TCRbeta repertoires from subjects exposed to, actively infected with, or recovered from COVID-19 were included in the dataset. A de-identified subject ID, COVID-19 status, age in years and sex were almost always included in the sample metadata. The material from the prospective study consisted of cDNA or gDNA derived from T cells, B-cell-depleted T cells, or PBMCs. The repertoires were released in a freely available public database meant as a resource for research on the immune response to SARS-CoV-2. Where available, HLA class I and class II types were obtained from metadata supplied by the sample provider rather than from assay-based typing. The samples were drawn from the first 160 participants of the ongoing ImmuneRACE study and from 950 to 1,500 subjects provided by 6 global collaborators.

In the prospective study, participants were roughly 18 to 95 years old, resided in under 30 geographic areas of the United States, and were enrolled through a virtual design. In the prospective study, participants were assigned to cohorts based on the clinical history participants reported in a screening survey and a study questionnaire. Each participant in the prospective study had whole blood, serum and a nasopharyngeal or oropharyngeal swab collected by mobile phlebotomists. Participants in the prospective study had the option to provide additional blood draws and questionnaires over a roughly 2-month period. Before DNA extraction, blood samples from the prospective study were shipped at room temperature or frozen. The immunoSEQ Assay, a bias-controlled multiplex PCR, was used to amplify TCRbeta CDR3 regions from genomic DNA. The study's processing was this. Within the assay, amplification of reference gene primers was used to estimate how many nucleated cells each sample contained. To quantify the absolute abundance of each unique TCRbeta CDR3 rearrangement, sequence reads were collapsed and filtered. Productive Simpson clonality was computed per sample as the square root of Simpson's diversity index over productive rearrangements. The table comes from immuneACCESS by way of TCRdb, which keeps in-frame sequences with V and J called. Part of the clones is missing from these tables; in studies checked, under half for an unresolved V gene and the rest for unknown reasons. V, J and clone size are those of that table, while D and trimming were read from the DNA. Counted in this sample were about 180,000 clones; roughly 84% of them appeared once. The ten largest clones take up 1.2% of the sample.

Beyond this particular receptor, the publication reports: The quantity of clinical and demographic metadata differed by source and by participant and was supplied without curation.

This sequence uses TRBV2 and TRBJ2-7; the best D guess is TRBD2, with 6 bases matching. This sequence was found in a human donor with acute COVID-19. The donor label of this sample is uncertain. Sequenced input: PBMCs or T cells enriched from blood (not recorded which). The nucleotide sequence reads TGTGCCAGCAGTGATTGGGGCGGGGCGCACGAGCAGTACTTC. Its translation is CASSDWGGAHEQYF.